This TCR beta chain comes out of a study of T cell clones after liver transplantation. Across the whole study: Samples came from ITN030ST, which attempted immunosuppression withdrawal within 2 years of liver transplantation. HCV positivity affected three of eight recipients; the rest lacked autoimmune or viral indications.

Findings and caveats of the study: Circulating graft-donor-reactive CD4 TCRbeta sequences fell significantly post-transplant in most of the 8 subjects.

This clone was seen only a few times. Its antigen is unknown. The CDR3 has 16 residues. V dropped 3 bases and J dropped 0; count of bases not matched to a gene: 5. Germline V gene data show CDR1 as SNHLY and CDR2 as FYNNEI. Sequencing was performed with immunoSEQ multiplex PCR; in TCRdb, only in-frame clones are kept and a portion is missing. The sample shows hundreds of clones, under 30% of them seen only once. TCRbeta sequences of proliferating CFSE-low MLR cells were labeled alloreactive. The receptor comes from a human patient who received a liver transplant. Some T cells may be the graft donor's. V usage is TRBV2 and J usage is TRBJ2-5; 9 nucleotides agree with TRBD1. Sequenced input: CD8+ T cells from cultured PBMCs. The CDR3 is CASSDPGQGYQETQYF. DNA of the CDR3: TGTGCCAGCAGTGATCCGGGACAGGGTTACCAAGAGACCCAGTACTTC.